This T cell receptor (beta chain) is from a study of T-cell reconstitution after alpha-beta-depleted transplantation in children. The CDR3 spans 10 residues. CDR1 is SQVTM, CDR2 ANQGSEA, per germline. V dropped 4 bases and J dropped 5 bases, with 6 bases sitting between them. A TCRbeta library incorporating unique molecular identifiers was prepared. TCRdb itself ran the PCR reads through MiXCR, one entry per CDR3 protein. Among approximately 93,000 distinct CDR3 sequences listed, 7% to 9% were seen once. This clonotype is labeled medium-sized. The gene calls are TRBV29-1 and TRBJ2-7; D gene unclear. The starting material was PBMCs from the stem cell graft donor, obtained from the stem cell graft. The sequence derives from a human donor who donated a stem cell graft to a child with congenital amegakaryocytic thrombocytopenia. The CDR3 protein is CSVGLDEQYF. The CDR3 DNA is TGCAGCGTTGGCCTCGACGAGCAGTACTTC.